Presented here are 25 T cell receptor beta chains from one specimen sequenced in a study of cytomegalovirus exposure and HLA in healthy donors. With 60 Vbeta and 13 Jbeta primers, the PCR was carried out. Assay: immunoSEQ multiplex PCR; the TCRdb copy retains only in-frame clones and omits some. This repertoire shows about 200,000 clones, roughly 77% found once; its top ten account for approximately 3.6%. Material: PBMCs. These receptors were taken from a man between 35 and 55 years old in good health and CMV-seropositive.

The sample holds one count of this clone. The chain couples TRBV27 to TRBJ1-5, with 7 bases lining up with TRBD1. This CDR3 is built from 14 residues. V was pared by 10 bases and J by 1 base, with 7 bases of the junction left unmatched. The germline CDR1 and CDR2 sequences are MNHEY and SMNVEV (reference sequence). CDR3 in amino acids: CANLPRGSNQPQHF. CDR3 nucleotides: TGTGCCAACCTCCCCAGGGGGAGCAATCAGCCCCAGCATTTT.

This chain links TRBV5-6 with TRBJ2-5; 13 nucleotides align to TRBD2. This CDR3 region has 18 residues. Germline V gives CDR1 SGHDT, CDR2 YYEEEE. Losses at the gene ends were 2 bases for V and 5 bases for J; bases not matched to a gene: 12. In nucleotides, the CDR3 is TGTGCCAGCAGCTTTAGCCCGACTAGCGGGGGGCACGGGGAGACCCAGTACTTC. Protein sequence: CASSFSPTSGGHGETQYF.

The J gene is TRBJ2-2, the V gene TRBV7-8; a weak D match, TRBD1 (6 bases). Germline values: CDR1 SGHVS, CDR2 FQNEAQ. This CDR3 is 17 amino acids long. V was trimmed by 5 bases and J by 0 bases, leaving 16 bases between them. The CDR3 nucleotides read TGTGCCAGCAGCCGAAGTCTGGCAGGGGCGAACACCGGGGAGCTGTTTTTT. Its protein product is CASSRSLAGANTGELFF.

The rearrangement links TRBV2 to TRBJ2-5; possibly TRBD2 for D (6 bases). CDR3 size: 12 residues. Germline loops: CDR1 SNHLY, CDR2 FYNNEI. V was trimmed by 6 bases and J by 5 bases, leaving 10 bases between them. The CDR3 reads CASRGGLETQYF. In DNA form, the CDR3 reads TGTGCCAGCAGGGGGGGATTGGAGACCCAGTACTTC.

The chain combines TRBV7-9 with TRBJ1-1, with D unresolved. The germline CDR1 and CDR2 sequences are SEHNR and FQNEAQ (reference sequence). V dropped 4 bases and J dropped 8 bases, with 14 bases sitting between them. This CDR3 region has 13 residues. CDR3 nucleotide sequence: TGTGCCAGCAGCTCTCCGGGGAACCTCGAAGCTTTCTTT. This gives the protein CASSSPGNLEAFF.

In nucleotides, the CDR3 is TGTGCCAGAACCCAGCGGGAGGTGGGGGAGCAGTACTTC. This translates into CARTQREVGEQYF. The V gene is TRBV6-5, the J gene TRBJ2-7; TRBD2 aligns across 9 bases. V shed 9 bases and J 7 bases; nucleotides not matched to a gene: 10. This CDR3 has 13 residues. Germline V CDR1 and CDR2: MNHEY, SVGAGI.

The rearrangement joins TRBV10-3 to TRBJ2-1; D ambiguous. Trimming shortened V by 0 bases and J by 9 bases, and 3 bases separated the two germline ends. Germline-derived CDR1 and CDR2 are ENHRY and SYGVKD. This CDR3 is 11 amino acids long. DNA of the CDR3: TGTGCCATCAGTGAGTCGGCTGAGCAGTTCTTC. Translated: CAISESAEQFF.

The rearrangement uses TRBV5-5 and TRBJ1-3; D may be TRBD1 (5 bases). This CDR3 has 15 amino acids. V was clipped by 3 bases and J by 1 base, with 11 bases between them. Germline CDR1 reads SGHKS; CDR2 reads YYEKEE (reference sequence). The CDR3 bases are TGTGCCAGCAGCTCCCGGGGGGGATCTGGAAACACCATATATTTT. Amino acid sequence: CASSSRGGSGNTIYF.

The V call is TRBV5-5, the J call TRBJ2-5, with D hard to call. This CDR3 spans 13 amino acids. The germline gives CDR1 SGHKS, CDR2 YYEKEE (reference sequence). V lost 0 bases and J 5 bases, leaving 8 bases between the germline ends. CDR3 DNA sequence: TGTGCCAGCAGCTTGGGGCAGAGGGAGACCCAGTACTTC. Protein product: CASSLGQRETQYF. Looking up the rest from reference TRBV5-5 and TRBJ2-5 gives the full variable domain: DAGVTQSPTHLIKTRGQQVTLRCSPISGHKSVSWYQQVLGQGPQFIFQYYEKEERGRGNFPDRFSARQFPNYSSELNVNALLLGDSALYLCASSLGQRETQYFGPGTRLLVL.

The gene calls are TRBV4-1 and TRBJ1-5; 7 nucleotides match TRBD1. Germline lookup yields CDR1 MGHRA and CDR2 YSYEKL. The CDR3 sequence is 16 residues long. Trimming removed 0 bases from V and 10 bases from J; junction bases left unmatched: 12. Written as DNA, the CDR3 is TGCGCCAGCAGCCAAGATGGGGCCAACAGGGGCACCCCCCAGCATTTT. This encodes CASSQDGANRGTPQHF.

This rearrangement joins TRBV27 to TRBJ2-3; a weak D match, TRBD2 (6 bases). V was clipped by 6 bases and J by 5 bases, with 21 bases between them. CDR1 is MNHEY and CDR2 is SMNVEV in the germline V gene (reference sequence). CDR3 size: 16 residues. The CDR3 reads CASSSFSGLSVDTQYF. The CDR3 DNA is TGTGCCAGCAGCTCTTTCTCTGGACTAAGTGTAGATACGCAGTATTTT.

This clone was counted only a few times. The chain couples TRBV2 to TRBJ2-3; 9 bases line up with TRBD2. Per the germline V gene, CDR1 is SNHLY and CDR2 is FYNNEI. CDR3 length: 15 residues. V was clipped by 3 bases and J by 2 bases; unmatched bases: 3. CDR3 residues: CASSDERGATDTQYF. In nucleotides, the CDR3 is TGTGCCAGCAGTGATGAGCGGGGGGCCACAGATACGCAGTATTTT. The complete variable domain, with remaining parts taken from reference TRBV2 and TRBJ2-3, reads EPEVTQTPSHQVTQMGQEVILRCVPISNHLYFYWYRQILGQKVEFLVSFYNNEISEKSEIFDDQFSVERPDGSNFTLKIRSTKLEDSAMYFCASSDERGATDTQYFGPGTRLTVL.

Only a few counts were recorded for this clone. V gene TRBV15 combines with J gene TRBJ2-3; 7 bases line up with TRBD2. The germline gives CDR1 LNHNV, CDR2 YYDKDF (reference sequence). The trim removed 0 bases at V and 4 bases at J, leaving 4 bases unmatched. This CDR3 contains 15 residues. The DNA of the CDR3 is TGTGCCACCAGCAGAGAAGCGGGGTCCCCAGATACGCAGTATTTT. It translates to CATSREAGSPDTQYF. The complete variable domain, with remaining parts taken from reference TRBV15 and TRBJ2-3, reads DAMVIQNPRYQVTQFGKPVTLSCSQTLNHNVMYWYQQKSSQAPKLLFHYYDKDFNNEADTPDNFQSRRPNTSFCFLDIRSPGLGDTAMYLCATSREAGSPDTQYFGPGTRLTVL.

With respect to this clone: Other DNA sequences from this sample encode an identical CDR3 as well. The genes are TRBV5-1 and TRBJ2-7; D is ambiguous. The V gene lost 3 bases and the J gene lost 1 base, with 2 bases spanning the gap. The CDR3 is made up of 11 amino acids. Germline assignment: CDR1 SGHRS and CDR2 YFSETQ. As DNA, the CDR3 is TGCGCCAGCAGCTCGTCCTACGAGCAGTACTTC. Encoded protein: CASSSSYEQYF.

The chain employs TRBV11-1 and TRBJ1-1, with TRBD1 identical over 7 bases. This CDR3 is built from 14 residues. CDR1 SGHAT and CDR2 FQDESV come from the germline V gene (reference sequence). Trimming at V came to 5 bases and at J to 4 bases, leaving 7 bases not matched to a gene. The DNA of the CDR3 is TGTGCCAGCAGCACCGACAGGGTGGGCACTGAAGCTTTCTTT. Translation gives CASSTDRVGTEAFF.

The genes are TRBV30 and TRBJ2-1, with 9 bases fitting TRBD2. J gave up 14 bases and V 2 bases, and 7 bases lay outside the gene matches. Germline V gene sequence: CDR1 GTSNPN, CDR2 SVGIG (reference sequence). CDR3 length: 12 residues. In DNA form, the CDR3 reads TGTGCCTGGAGTAACAGCGGGAGGTTTGAGTTCTTC. It translates to CAWSNSGRFEFF.

The genes are TRBV7-7 and TRBJ2-3; TRBD2 aligns across 10 bases. The CDR3 is made up of 16 amino acids. The V and J ends lost 1 base and 7 bases, in that order; junction bases with no gene match: 8. Germline V gives CDR1 SSHAT, CDR2 FNYEAQ (reference sequence). The CDR3 reads CASSLGTSGPTNTQYF. CDR3 in DNA: TGTGCCAGCAGCTTAGGGACTAGCGGCCCGACTAATACGCAGTATTTT.

V and J are TRBV7-8 and TRBJ2-5, with D possibly TRBD1 on 5 matching bases. With 4 bases removed from V and 7 bases from J, the gap between germline ends came to 13 bases. CDR1 SGHVS and CDR2 FQNEAQ come from the germline V gene. There are 13 residues in the CDR3. The CDR3 DNA is TGTGCCAGCAGCTGGGGCCCCACGGGGACCCAGTACTTC. It codes for CASSWGPTGTQYF.

For this clone: This specimen includes other DNA sequences encoding the same CDR3. V usage is TRBV30 and J usage is TRBJ2-7; D unclear. Between the trimmed V and J ends, which lost 2 bases and 6 bases, there was a span of 11 bases. The CDR3 is made up of 12 amino acids. Germline-derived CDR1 and CDR2 are GTSNPN and SVGIG (reference sequence). The chain's CDR3 is CAWSIRGSEQYF. CDR3 in DNA: TGTGCCTGGAGTATACGCGGAAGCGAGCAGTACTTC.

V is TRBV29-1 and J is TRBJ2-5; a possible D gene is TRBD2 (6 bases). The CDR3 totals 14 residues. The V gene's germline CDR1 is SQVTM and CDR2 ANQGSEA. Trimming pared 4 bases from V and 3 bases from J, leaving 15 bases between. CDR3 loop: CSVAVGSGEETQYF. The CDR3 DNA is TGCAGCGTTGCTGTGGGTAGCGGCGAAGAGACCCAGTACTTC.

The chain uses TRBV4-1 and TRBJ2-7, with TRBD1 matching 10 bases. The germline CDR1 and CDR2 sequences are MGHRA and YSYEKL. The CDR3 sequence is 16 residues long. J gave up 9 bases and V 1 base, and 12 bases lay outside the gene matches. Here the CDR3 reads CASSQGGGQGPHGQYF. The CDR3 DNA reads as TGCGCCAGCAGCCAAGGAGGGGGACAGGGGCCCCATGGGCAGTACTTC.

The gene calls are TRBV10-3 and TRBJ1-6; TRBD1 might be the D (6 bases). Germline V gene data show CDR1 as ENHRY and CDR2 as SYGVKD. The V gene lost 6 bases and the J gene lost 6 bases, with 9 bases spanning the gap. The CDR3 is 13 residues long. The CDR3 sequence is CAIRTDSNSPLHF. CDR3 nucleotide sequence: TGTGCCATCAGAACGGACAGTAATTCACCCCTCCACTTT.

The chain uses TRBV12-5 and TRBJ2-1; possibly TRBD1 for D (6 bases). The germline V gene encodes CDR1 LGHNT and CDR2 FRNRAP. The CDR3 loop spans 15 amino acids. V was clipped by 1 base and J by 0 bases, with 7 bases between them. The chain's CDR3 is CASGLGDTSYNEQFF. As DNA, the CDR3 is TGTGCTAGTGGTTTGGGGGACACCTCCTACAATGAGCAGTTCTTC.

The chain is built from TRBV6-5 and TRBJ1-2; 7 bases line up with TRBD1. In germline, CDR1 is MNHEY, CDR2 SVGAGI. This CDR3 comprises 16 residues. Trimming removed 2 bases from V and 1 base from J; junction bases left unmatched: 7. The CDR3 bases are TGTGCCAGCAGTTACGGGACAGACCAGTTTAACTATGGCTACACCTTC. Encoded protein: CASSYGTDQFNYGYTF.

V and J are TRBV29-1 and TRBJ2-7; the match to TRBD1 covers 9 bases. The CDR3 length is 13 residues. With V trimmed by 6 bases and J by 4 bases, 7 bases remained unmatched. Germline CDR1 is SQVTM and CDR2 is ANQGSEA. CDR3: CSVLRDRAYEQYF. The DNA of the CDR3 is TGCAGCGTACTCCGGGACAGGGCGTACGAGCAGTACTTC.